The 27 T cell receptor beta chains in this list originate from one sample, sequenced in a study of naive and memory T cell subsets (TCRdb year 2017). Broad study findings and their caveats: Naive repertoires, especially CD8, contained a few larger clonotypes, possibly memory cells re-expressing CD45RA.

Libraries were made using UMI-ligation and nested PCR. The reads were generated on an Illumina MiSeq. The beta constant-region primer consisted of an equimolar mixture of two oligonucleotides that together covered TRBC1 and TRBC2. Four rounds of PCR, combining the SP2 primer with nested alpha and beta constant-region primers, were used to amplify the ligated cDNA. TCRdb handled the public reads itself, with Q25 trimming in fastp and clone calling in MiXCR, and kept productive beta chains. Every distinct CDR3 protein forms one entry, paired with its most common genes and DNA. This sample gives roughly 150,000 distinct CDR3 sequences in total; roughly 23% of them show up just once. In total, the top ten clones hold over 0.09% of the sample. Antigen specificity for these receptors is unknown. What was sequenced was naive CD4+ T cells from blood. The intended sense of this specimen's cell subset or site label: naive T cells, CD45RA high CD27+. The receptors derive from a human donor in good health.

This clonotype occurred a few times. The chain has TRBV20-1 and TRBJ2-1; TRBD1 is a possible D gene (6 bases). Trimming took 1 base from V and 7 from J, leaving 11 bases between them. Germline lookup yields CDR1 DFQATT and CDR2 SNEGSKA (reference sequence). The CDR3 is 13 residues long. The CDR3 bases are TGCAGTGCTAGAGCGGGACATCTTAATGAGCAGTTCTTC. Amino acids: CSARAGHLNEQFF.

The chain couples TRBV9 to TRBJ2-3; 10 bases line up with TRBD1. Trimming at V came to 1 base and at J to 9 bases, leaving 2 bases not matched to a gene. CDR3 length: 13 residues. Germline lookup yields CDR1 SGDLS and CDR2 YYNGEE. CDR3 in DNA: TGTGCCAGCAGCGTAACGACAGGGGGCACGCAGTATTTT. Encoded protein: CASSVTTGGTQYF.

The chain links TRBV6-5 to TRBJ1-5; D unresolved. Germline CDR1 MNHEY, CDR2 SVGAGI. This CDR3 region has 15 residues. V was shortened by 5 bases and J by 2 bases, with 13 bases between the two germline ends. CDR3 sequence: CASSPSYGGNQPQHF. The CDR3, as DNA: TGTGCCAGCAGTCCCTCCTATGGGGGCAATCAGCCCCAGCATTTT.

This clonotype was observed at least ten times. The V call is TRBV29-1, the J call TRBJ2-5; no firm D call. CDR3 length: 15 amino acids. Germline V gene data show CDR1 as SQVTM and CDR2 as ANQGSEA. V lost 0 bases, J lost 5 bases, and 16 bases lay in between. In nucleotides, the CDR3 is TGCAGCGTTGAAGATCGCCAGGACCTCGGCGAGACCCAGTACTTC. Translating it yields CSVEDRQDLGETQYF. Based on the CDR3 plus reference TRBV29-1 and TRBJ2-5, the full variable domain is SAVISQKPSRDICQRGTSLTIQCQVDSQVTMMFWYRQQPGQSLTLIATANQGSEATYESGFVIDKFPISRPNLTFSTLTVSNMSPEDSSIYLCSVEDRQDLGETQYFGPGTRLLVL.

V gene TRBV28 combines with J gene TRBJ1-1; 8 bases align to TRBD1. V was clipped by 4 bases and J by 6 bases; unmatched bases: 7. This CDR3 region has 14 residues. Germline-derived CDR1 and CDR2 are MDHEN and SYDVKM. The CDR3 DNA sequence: TGTGCCAGCAGTTGGACAGGGAGCTACGCTGAAGCTTTCTTT. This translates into CASSWTGSYAEAFF.

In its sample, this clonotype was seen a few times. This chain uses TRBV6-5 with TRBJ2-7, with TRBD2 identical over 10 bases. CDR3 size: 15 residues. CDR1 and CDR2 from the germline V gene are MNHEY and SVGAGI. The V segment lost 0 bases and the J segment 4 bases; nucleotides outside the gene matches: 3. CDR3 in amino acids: CASSYSSSGSYEQYF. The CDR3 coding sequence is TGTGCCAGCAGTTACTCGTCTAGCGGGAGTTACGAGCAGTACTTC.

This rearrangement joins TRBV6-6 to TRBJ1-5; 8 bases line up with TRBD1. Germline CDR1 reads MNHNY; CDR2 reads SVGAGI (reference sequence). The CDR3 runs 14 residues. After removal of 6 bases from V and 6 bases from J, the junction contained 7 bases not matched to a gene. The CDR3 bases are TGTGCCAGCAGGACCGGACAGGGTGGTCAGCCCCAGCATTTT. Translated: CASRTGQGGQPQHF.

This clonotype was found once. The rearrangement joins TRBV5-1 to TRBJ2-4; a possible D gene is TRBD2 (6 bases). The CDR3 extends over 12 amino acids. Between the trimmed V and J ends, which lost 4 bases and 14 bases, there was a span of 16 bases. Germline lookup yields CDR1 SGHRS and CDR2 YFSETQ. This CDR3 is CASSAGGDQEYF. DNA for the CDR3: TGCGCCAGCAGCGCAGGAGGGGACCAGGAGTACTTC. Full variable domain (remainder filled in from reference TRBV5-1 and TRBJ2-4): KAGVTQTPRYLIKTRGQQVTLSCSPISGHRSVSWYQQTPGQGLQFLFEYFSETQRNKGNFPGRFSGRQFSNSRSEMNVSTLELGDSALYLCASSAGGDQEYFGAGTRLSVL.

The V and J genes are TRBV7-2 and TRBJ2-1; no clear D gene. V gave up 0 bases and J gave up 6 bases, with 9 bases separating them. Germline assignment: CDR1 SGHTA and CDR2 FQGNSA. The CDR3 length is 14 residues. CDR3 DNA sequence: TGTGCCAGCAGCTTAGCGCTTCCCCGCAATGAGCAGTTCTTC. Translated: CASSLALPRNEQFF.

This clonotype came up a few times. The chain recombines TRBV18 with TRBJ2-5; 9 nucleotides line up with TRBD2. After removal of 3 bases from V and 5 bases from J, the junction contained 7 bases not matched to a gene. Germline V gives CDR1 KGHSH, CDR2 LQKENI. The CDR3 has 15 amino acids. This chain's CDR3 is CASSPPGLATETQYF. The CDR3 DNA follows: TGTGCCAGCTCACCGCCGGGACTAGCAACCGAGACCCAGTACTTC.

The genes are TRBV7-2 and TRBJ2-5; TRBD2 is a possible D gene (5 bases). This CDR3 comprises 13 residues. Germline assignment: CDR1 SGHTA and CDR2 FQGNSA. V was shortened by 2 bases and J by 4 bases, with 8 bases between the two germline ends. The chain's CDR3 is CASSLTAGETQYF. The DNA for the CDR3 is TGTGCCAGCAGCTTAACCGCGGGAGAGACCCAGTACTTC. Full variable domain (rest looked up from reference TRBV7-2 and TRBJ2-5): GAGVSQSPSNKVTEKGKDVELRCDPISGHTALYWYRQSLGQGLEFLIYFQGNSAPDKSGLPSDRFSAERTGGSVSTLTIQRTQQEDSAVYLCASSLTAGETQYFGPGTRLLVL.

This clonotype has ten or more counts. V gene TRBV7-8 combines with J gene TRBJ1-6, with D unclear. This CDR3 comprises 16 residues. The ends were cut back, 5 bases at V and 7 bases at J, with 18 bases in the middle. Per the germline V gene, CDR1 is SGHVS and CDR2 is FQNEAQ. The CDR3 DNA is TGTGCCAGCAGCATGAGAAACAGTTTTTCCAATTCACCCCTCCACTTT. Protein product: CASSMRNSFSNSPLHF.

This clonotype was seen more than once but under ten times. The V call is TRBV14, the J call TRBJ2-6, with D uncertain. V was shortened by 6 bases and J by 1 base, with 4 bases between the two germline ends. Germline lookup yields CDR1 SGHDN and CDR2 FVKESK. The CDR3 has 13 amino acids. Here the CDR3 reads CASRTSGANVLTF. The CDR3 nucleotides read TGTGCCAGCAGGACGTCTGGGGCCAACGTCCTGACTTTC.

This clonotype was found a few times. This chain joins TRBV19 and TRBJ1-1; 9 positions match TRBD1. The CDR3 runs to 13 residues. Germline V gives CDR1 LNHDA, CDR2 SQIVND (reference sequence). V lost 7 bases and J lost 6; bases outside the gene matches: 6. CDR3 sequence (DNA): TGTGCCAGTACCCCTCGACAGGGGGCTGAAGCTTTCTTT. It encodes CASTPRQGAEAFF.

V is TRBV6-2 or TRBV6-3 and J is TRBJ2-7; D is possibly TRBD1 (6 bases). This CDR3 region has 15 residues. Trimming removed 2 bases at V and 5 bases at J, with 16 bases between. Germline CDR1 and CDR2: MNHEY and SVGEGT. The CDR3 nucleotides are TGTGCCAGCAGTTACGCGACAGGCCCATACCACGAGCAGTACTTC. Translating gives CASSYATGPYHEQYF.

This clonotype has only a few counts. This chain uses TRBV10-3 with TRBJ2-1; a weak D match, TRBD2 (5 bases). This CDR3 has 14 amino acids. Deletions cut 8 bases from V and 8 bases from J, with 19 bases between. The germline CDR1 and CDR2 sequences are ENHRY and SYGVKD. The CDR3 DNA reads TGTGCCATCGCCTCCGGGAATGAGGACTATGAGCAGTTCTTC. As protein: CAIASGNEDYEQFF.

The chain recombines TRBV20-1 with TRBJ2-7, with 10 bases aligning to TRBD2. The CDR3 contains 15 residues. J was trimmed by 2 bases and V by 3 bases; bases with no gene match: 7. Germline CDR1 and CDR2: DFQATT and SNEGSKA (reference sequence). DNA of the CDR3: TGCAGTGCTAGGGGCGGGGGGACTAGCGCCTACGAGCAGTACTTC. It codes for CSARGGGTSAYEQYF.

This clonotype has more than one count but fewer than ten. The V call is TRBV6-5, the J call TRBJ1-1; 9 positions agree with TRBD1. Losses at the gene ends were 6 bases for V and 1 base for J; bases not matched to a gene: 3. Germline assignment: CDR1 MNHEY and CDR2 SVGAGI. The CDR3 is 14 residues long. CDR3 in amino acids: CASRRTGENTEAFF. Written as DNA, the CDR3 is TGTGCCAGCAGGCGGACAGGGGAGAACACTGAAGCTTTCTTT.

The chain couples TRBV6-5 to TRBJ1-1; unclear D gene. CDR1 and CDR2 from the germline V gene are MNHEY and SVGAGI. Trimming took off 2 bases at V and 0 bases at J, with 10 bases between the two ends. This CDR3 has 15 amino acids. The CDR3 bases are TGTGCCAGCAGTTACAAGGCTCTAATGAACACTGAAGCTTTCTTT. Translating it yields CASSYKALMNTEAFF.

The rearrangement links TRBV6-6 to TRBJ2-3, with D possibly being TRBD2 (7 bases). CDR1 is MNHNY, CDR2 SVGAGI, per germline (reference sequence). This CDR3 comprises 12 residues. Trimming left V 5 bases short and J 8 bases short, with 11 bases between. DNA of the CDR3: TGTGCCAGCAGTCGGAGGGGGGGTACGCAGTATTTT. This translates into CASSRRGGTQYF.

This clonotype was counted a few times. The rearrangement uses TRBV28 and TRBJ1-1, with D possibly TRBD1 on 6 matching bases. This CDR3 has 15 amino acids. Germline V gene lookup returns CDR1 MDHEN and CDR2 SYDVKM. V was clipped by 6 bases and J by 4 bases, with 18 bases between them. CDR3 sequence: CASREQGVGTTEAFF. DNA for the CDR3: TGTGCCAGCAGAGAACAGGGAGTCGGAACCACTGAAGCTTTCTTT.

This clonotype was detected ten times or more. In DNA, the CDR3 is TGCAGCGTTAACAGAGCAGATACGCAGTATTTT. It translates to CSVNRADTQYF. J is TRBJ2-3 and V is TRBV29-1; D not resolved. The CDR3 covers 11 residues. With 5 bases removed from V and 4 bases from J, the gap between germline ends came to 7 bases. The germline CDR1 and CDR2 sequences are SQVTM and ANQGSEA.

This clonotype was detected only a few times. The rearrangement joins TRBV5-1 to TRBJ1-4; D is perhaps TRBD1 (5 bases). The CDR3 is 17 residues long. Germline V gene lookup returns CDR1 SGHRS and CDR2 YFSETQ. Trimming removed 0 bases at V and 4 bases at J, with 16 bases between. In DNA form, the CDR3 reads TGCGCCAGCAGCTTGGTTGTTGGGGGAGCGGTTAATGAAAAACTGTTTTTT. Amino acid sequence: CASSLVVGGAVNEKLFF. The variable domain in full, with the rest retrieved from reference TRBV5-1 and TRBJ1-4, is KAGVTQTPRYLIKTRGQQVTLSCSPISGHRSVSWYQQTPGQGLQFLFEYFSETQRNKGNFPGRFSGRQFSNSRSEMNVSTLELGDSALYLCASSLVVGGAVNEKLFFGSGTQLSVL.

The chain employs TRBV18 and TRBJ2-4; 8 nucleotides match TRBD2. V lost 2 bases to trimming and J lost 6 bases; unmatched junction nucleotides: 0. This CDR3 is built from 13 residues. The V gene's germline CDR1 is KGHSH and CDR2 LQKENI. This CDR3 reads CASSPAGGNIQYF. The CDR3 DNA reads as TGTGCCAGCTCACCAGCGGGAGGAAACATTCAGTACTTC.

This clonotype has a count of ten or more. This CDR3 is CSARDPGQGYSYEQYF. The CDR3 DNA sequence: TGCAGTGCTAGAGATCCCGGACAGGGGTACTCCTACGAGCAGTACTTC. This chain joins TRBV20-1 and TRBJ2-7; 9 bases fit TRBD1. CDR3 length: 16 amino acids. The trim removed 0 bases at V and 0 bases at J, leaving 6 bases unmatched. CDR1 DFQATT and CDR2 SNEGSKA come from the germline V gene (reference sequence).

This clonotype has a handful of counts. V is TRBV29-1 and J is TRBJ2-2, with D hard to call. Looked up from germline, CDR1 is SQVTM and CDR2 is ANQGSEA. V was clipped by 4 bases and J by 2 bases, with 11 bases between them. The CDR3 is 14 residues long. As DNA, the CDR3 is TGCAGCGTTGTTCGTCAGACCAACACCGGGGAGCTGTTTTTT. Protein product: CSVVRQTNTGELFF.

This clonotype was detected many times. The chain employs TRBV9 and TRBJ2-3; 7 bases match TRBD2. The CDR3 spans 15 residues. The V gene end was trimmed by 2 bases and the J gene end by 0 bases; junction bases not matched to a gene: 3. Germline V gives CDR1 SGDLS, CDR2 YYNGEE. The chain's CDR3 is CASSVSGGSTDTQYF. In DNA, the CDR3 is TGTGCCAGCAGCGTCTCCGGGGGGAGCACAGATACGCAGTATTTT.